The TCR beta chain described here comes from a study of neurological immune-mediated disorders. This clonotype came up many times. TCRdb independently ran MiXCR on the 5' RACE reads; one entry per CDR3 protein. The sample consists of tens of thousands of distinct CDR3 sequences, less than 5.5% of them appearing once. The CDR3 runs to 15 residues. Germline V CDR1 and CDR2: SNHLY, FYNNEI. V lost 6 bases and J 0 bases, leaving 12 bases between the germline ends. The sequenced sample consisted of PBMCs. V gene TRBV2 combines with J gene TRBJ2-1; D possibly corresponds to TRBD2 (6 bases). This clonotype originated in a man aged 30-40 years with multiple sclerosis. CDR3 nucleotides: TGTGCCAGCAGCCCCCTAGCGAACTCCTACAATGAGCAGTTCTTC. Translating gives CASSPLANSYNEQFF.